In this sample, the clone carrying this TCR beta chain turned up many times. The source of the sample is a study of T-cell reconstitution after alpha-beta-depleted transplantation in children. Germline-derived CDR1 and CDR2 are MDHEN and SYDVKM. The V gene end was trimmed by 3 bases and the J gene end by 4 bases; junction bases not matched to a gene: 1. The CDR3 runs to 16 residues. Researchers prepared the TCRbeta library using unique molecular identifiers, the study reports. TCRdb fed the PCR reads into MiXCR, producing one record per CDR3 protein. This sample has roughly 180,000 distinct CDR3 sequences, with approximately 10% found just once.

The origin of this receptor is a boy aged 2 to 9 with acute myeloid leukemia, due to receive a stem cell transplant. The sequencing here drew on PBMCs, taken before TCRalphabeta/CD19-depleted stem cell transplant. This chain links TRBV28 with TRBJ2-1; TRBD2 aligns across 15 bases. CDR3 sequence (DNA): TGTGCCAGCAGTTTCGGACTAGCGGGAGGGTACAATGAGCAGTTCTTC. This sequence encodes CASSFGLAGGYNEQFF.